This T cell receptor beta chain was profiled in a study of cytomegalovirus exposure and HLA in healthy donors. A multiplex PCR was run with 60 Vbeta primers and 13 Jbeta primers. Here immunoSEQ multiplex PCR was the method, and the copy in TCRdb shows in-frame clones only, minus some. The sample includes about 96,000 clones, approximately 80% of them seen just once. Trimming removed 3 bases from V and 5 bases from J, with 10 bases in between. Germline V CDR1 and CDR2: ENHRY, SYGVKD. The CDR3 contains 14 residues. What was sequenced was PBMCs. The sequence came from a man aged 25 to 45 in good health and CMV-seronegative. The chain has TRBV10-3 and TRBJ1-4; D possibly corresponds to TRBD1 (5 bases). CDR3 DNA sequence: TGTGCCATCAGTGATAGCCGGGGGAATGAAAAACTGTTTTTT. Translation: CAISDSRGNEKLFF.